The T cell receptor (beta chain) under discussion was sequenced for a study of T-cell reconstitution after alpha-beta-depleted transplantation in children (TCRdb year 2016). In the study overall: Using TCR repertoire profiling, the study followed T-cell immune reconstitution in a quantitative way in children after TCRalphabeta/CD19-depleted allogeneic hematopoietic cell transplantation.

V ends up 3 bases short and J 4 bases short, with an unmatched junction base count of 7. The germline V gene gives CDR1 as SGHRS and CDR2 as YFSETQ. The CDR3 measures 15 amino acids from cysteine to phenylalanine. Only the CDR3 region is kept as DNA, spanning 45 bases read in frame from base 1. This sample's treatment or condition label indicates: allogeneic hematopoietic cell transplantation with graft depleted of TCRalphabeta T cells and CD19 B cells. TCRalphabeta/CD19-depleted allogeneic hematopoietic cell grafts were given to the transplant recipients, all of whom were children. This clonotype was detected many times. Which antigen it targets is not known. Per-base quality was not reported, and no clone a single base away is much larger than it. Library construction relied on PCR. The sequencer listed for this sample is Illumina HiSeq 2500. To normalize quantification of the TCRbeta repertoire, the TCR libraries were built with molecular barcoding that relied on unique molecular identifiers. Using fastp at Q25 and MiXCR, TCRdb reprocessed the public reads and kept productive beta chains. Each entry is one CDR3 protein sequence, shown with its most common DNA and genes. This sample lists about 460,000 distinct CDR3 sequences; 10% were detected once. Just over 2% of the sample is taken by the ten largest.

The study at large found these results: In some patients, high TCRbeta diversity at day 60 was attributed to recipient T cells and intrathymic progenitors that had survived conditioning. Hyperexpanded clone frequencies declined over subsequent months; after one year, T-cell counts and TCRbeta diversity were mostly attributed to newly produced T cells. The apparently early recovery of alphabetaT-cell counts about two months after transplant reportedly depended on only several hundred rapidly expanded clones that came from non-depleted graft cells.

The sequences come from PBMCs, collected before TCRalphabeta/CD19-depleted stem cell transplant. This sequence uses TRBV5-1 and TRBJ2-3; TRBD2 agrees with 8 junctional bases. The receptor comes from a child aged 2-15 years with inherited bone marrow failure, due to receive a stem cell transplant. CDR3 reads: CASSSVSGRADTQYF. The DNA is TGCGCCAGCAGCTCGGTCAGCGGGAGAGCAGATACGCAGTATTTT.